This paragraph covers one T cell receptor beta chain sequence. Antigen: not known. Repertoires were generated with immunoSEQ multiplex PCR, while TCRdb's copy carries only in-frame clones and drops some. This sample has 26,000 or so clones, with less than 80% found just once. This record comes from a study of radiotherapy plus CTLA-4 blockade in lung cancer. The ends were cut back, 11 bases at V and 2 bases at J, with 16 bases in the middle. There are 13 residues in the CDR3. The V gene's germline CDR1 is ENHRY and CDR2 SYGVKD. General study findings and limits: Early shifts in blood T cell clones, with interferon-beta, reportedly predicted response best. An expansion of tumor-derived TCR clones occurred in blood after radiotherapy plus ipilimumab.

Focal radiation plus CTLA-4 blockade with ipilimumab was given to patients with chemo-refractory metastatic non-small-cell lung cancer. The chain links TRBV10-3 to TRBJ2-7; D tentatively fits TRBD1 or TRBD2 (5 bases each). The clonotype originates from a human donor with non-small cell lung cancer who had stable disease on radiotherapy plus ipilimumab. The sample here was peripheral blood, taken from a patient treated with radiotherapy plus ipilimumab. The CDR3 sequence is CAAGAGGPYEQYV. Written as DNA, the CDR3 is TGTGCCGCCGGGGCAGGAGGTCCCTACGAGCAGTACGTC.